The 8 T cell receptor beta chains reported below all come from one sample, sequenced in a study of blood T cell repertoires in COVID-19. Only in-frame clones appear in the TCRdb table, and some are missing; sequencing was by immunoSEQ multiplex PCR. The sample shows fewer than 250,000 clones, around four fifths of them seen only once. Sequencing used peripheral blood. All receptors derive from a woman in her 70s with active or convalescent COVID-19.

This CDR3 is CASSPAQPADEQYF. DNA for the CDR3: TGTGCCAGCTCACCGGCCCAACCGGCGGACGAGCAGTACTTC. The V call is TRBV18, the J call TRBJ2-7; no clear D. With 3 bases removed from V and 5 bases from J, the gap between germline ends came to 14 bases. The CDR3 runs to 14 residues. From germline, CDR1 is KGHSH and CDR2 LQKENI.

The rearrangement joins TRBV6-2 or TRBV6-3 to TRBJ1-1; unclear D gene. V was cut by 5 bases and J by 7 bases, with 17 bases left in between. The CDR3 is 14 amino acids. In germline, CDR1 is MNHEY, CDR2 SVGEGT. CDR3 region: CASSDPRAGYEAFF. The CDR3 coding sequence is TGTGCCAGCAGTGACCCCCGGGCGGGATATGAAGCTTTCTTT.

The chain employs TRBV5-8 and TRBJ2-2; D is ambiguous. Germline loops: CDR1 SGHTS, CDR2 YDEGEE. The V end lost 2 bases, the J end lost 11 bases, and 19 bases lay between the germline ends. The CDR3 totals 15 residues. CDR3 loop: CASSLLGSSMRELFF. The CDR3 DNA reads TGTGCCAGCAGCTTACTGGGCAGTTCGATGAGAGAGCTGTTTTTT.

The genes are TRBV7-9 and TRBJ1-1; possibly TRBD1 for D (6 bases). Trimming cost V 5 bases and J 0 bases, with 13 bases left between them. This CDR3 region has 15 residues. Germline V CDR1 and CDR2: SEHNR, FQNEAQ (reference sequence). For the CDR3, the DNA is TGTGCCAGCAGCCAGGGTTGGGACATGAACACTGAAGCTTTCTTT. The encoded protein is CASSQGWDMNTEAFF.

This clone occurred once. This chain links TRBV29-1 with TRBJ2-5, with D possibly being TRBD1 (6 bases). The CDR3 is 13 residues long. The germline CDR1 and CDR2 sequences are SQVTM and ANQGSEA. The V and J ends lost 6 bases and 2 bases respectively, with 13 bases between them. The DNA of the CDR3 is TGCAGCGTGGCGACTGACAGGCAAGAGACCCAGTACTTC. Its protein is CSVATDRQETQYF.

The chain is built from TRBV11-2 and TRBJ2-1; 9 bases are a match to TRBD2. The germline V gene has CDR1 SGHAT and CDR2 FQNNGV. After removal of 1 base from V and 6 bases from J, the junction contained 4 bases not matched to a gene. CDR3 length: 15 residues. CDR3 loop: CASSLGGGGANEQFF. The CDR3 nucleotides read TGTGCCAGCAGCTTAGGAGGCGGGGGGGCCAATGAGCAGTTCTTC.

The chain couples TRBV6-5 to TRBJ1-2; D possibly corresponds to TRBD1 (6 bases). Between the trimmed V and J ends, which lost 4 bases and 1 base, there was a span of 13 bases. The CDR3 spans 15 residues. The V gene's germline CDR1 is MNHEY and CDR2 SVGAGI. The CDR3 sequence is CASSFGGGLNYGYTF. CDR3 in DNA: TGTGCCAGCAGTTTCGGGGGGGGCCTTAACTATGGCTACACCTTC.

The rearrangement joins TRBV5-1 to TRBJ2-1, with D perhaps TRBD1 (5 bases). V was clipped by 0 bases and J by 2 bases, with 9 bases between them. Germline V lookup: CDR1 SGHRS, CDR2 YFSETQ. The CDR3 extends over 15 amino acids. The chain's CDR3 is CASSLGQLPYNEQFF. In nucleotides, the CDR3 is TGCGCCAGCAGCTTGGGACAGTTACCCTACAATGAGCAGTTCTTC.